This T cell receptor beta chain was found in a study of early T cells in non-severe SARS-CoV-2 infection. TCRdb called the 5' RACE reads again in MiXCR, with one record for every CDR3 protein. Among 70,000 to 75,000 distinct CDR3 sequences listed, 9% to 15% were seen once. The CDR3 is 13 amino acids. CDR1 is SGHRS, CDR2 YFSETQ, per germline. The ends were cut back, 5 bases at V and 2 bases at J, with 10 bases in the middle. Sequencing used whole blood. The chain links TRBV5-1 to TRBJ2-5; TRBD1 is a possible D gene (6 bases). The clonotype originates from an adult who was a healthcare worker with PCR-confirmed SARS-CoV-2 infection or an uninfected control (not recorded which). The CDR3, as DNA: TGCGCCAGCAGGGAGACAGGACAAGAGACCCAGTACTTC. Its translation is CASRETGQETQYF.